The 14 T cell receptor beta chains given below trace back to one sample, sequenced in a study of blood T cell repertoires in COVID-19. TCRdb's copy holds only in-frame clones and misses some; the assay was immunoSEQ multiplex PCR. The sample includes approximately 94,000 clones, roughly 79% seen only once; the top ten take 9% to 14%. Source material: peripheral blood. These receptors were obtained from a woman aged 70-85 years with acute or convalescent COVID-19.

The gene calls are TRBV6-5 and TRBJ2-7, with 8 positions matching TRBD1. The V and J ends lost 7 bases and 3 bases, in that order; junction bases with no gene match: 8. This CDR3 is 14 amino acids long. CDR1 and CDR2 (germline): MNHEY, SVGAGI. CDR3: CASTGRGQVYEQYF. The CDR3 nucleotides are TGTGCCAGCACAGGCAGGGGGCAAGTCTACGAGCAGTACTTC.

The chain has TRBV11-1 and TRBJ1-4, with 8 bases aligning to TRBD1. Unmatched junction bases numbered 9, after V lost 5 bases and J lost 7 bases. The CDR3 runs 15 residues. The germline CDR1 and CDR2 sequences are SGHAT and FQDESV (reference sequence). CDR3 sequence reads: CASSPQQGASEKLFF. CDR3 DNA: TGTGCCAGCAGCCCTCAGCAGGGGGCGTCTGAAAAACTGTTTTTT. Filled out from reference TRBV11-1 and TRBJ1-4, the complete variable domain reads EAEVAQSPRYKITEKSQAVAFWCDPISGHATLYWYRQILGQGPELLVQFQDESVVDDSQLPKDRFSAERLKGVDSTLKIQPAELGDSAMYLCASSPQQGASEKLFFGSGTQLSVL.

This chain uses TRBV5-8 with TRBJ1-1, with 7 bases that match TRBD1. This CDR3 is built from 16 residues. Trimming cost V 0 bases and J 6 bases; bases outside gene matches: 11. In germline, CDR1 is SGHTS, CDR2 YDEGEE. CDR3 protein: CASSLAQGSVRPEAFF. Here the CDR3 DNA reads TGTGCCAGCAGCTTGGCACAGGGGTCGGTGCGCCCTGAAGCTTTCTTT.

This chain connects TRBV24-1 to TRBJ1-3; TRBD1 might be the D (5 bases). Trimming pared 5 bases from V and 0 bases from J, leaving 10 bases between. CDR3 length: 15 residues. CDR1 and CDR2 from the germline V gene are KGHDR and SFDVKD. CDR3 protein: CATSVRQCSGNTIYF. CDR3 bases: TGTGCCACCAGTGTTCGACAGTGCTCTGGAAACACCATATATTTT.

This chain connects TRBV30 to TRBJ2-7; 13 bases match TRBD2. Germline V gene lookup returns CDR1 GTSNPN and CDR2 SVGIG (reference sequence). The CDR3 covers 14 residues. Trimming cost V 7 bases and J 3 bases; bases outside gene matches: 6. CDR3 protein: CALAGLAGDYEQYF. In DNA form, the CDR3 reads TGTGCCTTGGCCGGACTAGCGGGGGACTACGAGCAGTACTTC. The variable domain in full, with the rest retrieved from reference TRBV30 and TRBJ2-7, is SQTIHQWPATLVQPVGSPLSLECTVEGTSNPNLYWYRQAAGRGLQLLFYSVGIGQISSEVPQNLSASRPQDRQFILSSKKLLLSDSGFYLCALAGLAGDYEQYFGPGTRLTVT.

V gene TRBV2 combines with J gene TRBJ2-3; TRBD1 matches at 9 bases. Germline assignment: CDR1 SNHLY and CDR2 FYNNEI. The V gene end was trimmed by 7 bases and the J gene end by 3 bases; junction bases not matched to a gene: 5. The CDR3 covers 14 residues. CDR3: CASKKDRGTDTQYF. In nucleotides, the CDR3 is TGTGCCAGCAAGAAGGACAGGGGTACAGATACGCAGTATTTT.

The gene calls are TRBV6-1 and TRBJ2-7; D gene ambiguous. V lost 1 base, J lost 2 bases, and 6 bases lay in between. Germline-derived CDR1 and CDR2 are MNHNS and SASEGT. The CDR3 consists of 13 residues. The CDR3 protein is CASSEGPTYEQYV. Here the CDR3 DNA reads TGTGCCAGCAGTGAAGGGCCGACCTACGAGCAGTACGTC.

V and J are TRBV12-3 or TRBV12-4 and TRBJ2-2; TRBD2 is a possible D gene (6 bases). V lost 9 bases and J 5 bases, leaving 13 bases between the germline ends. This CDR3 region has 13 residues. Written as DNA, the CDR3 is TGTGCCAGTGGGGGGTCCGGGACCGGGGAGCTGTTTTTT. Protein: CASGGSGTGELFF.

The rearrangement uses TRBV19 and TRBJ2-5; the match to TRBD2 covers 9 bases. Germline values: CDR1 LNHDA, CDR2 SQIVND (reference sequence). Germline trimming cut 8 bases from V and 5 bases from J; bases unmatched to any gene: 15. CDR3 size: 16 residues. The CDR3 bases are TGTGCCAGTGGTGGTAGCGGGGGCAGTTGGAGGGAGACCCAGTACTTC. As protein: CASGGSGGSWRETQYF.

The chain carries TRBV6-6 and TRBJ1-5; 10 bases are a match to TRBD1. Per the germline V gene, CDR1 is MNHNY and CDR2 is SVGAGI (reference sequence). The CDR3 is 14 residues long. J gave up 6 bases and V 6 bases, and 5 bases lay outside the gene matches. CDR3 nucleotide sequence: TGTGCCAGCAGCGGGACAGGGGATGGTCAGCCCCAGCATTTT. It is translated as CASSGTGDGQPQHF.

The rearrangement joins TRBV10-3 to TRBJ2-1; 10 bases match TRBD2. This CDR3 has 14 amino acids. J gave up 3 bases and V 5 bases, and 1 base lay outside the gene matches. The germline V gene has CDR1 ENHRY and CDR2 SYGVKD. CDR3 sequence (DNA): TGTGCCATCAGTCTAGCGGGGGACTACAATGAGCAGTTCTTC. Amino acid sequence: CAISLAGDYNEQFF.

This clone has just a few counts. The rearrangement joins TRBV4-3 to TRBJ1-3, with D maybe TRBD1 (6 bases). V was shortened by 2 bases and J by 1 base, with 6 bases between the two germline ends. Germline loops: CDR1 LGHNA, CDR2 YSLEER. This CDR3 spans 14 amino acids. DNA of the CDR3: TGCGCCAGCAGCCAACAGGGGTCTGGAAACACCATATATTTT. Translation gives CASSQQGSGNTIYF.

This chain uses TRBV7-9 with TRBJ1-2, with D perhaps TRBD1 (6 bases). This CDR3 region has 13 residues. Per germline, CDR1 SEHNR and CDR2 FQNEAQ (reference sequence). V lost 4 bases and J 4 bases, leaving 10 bases between the germline ends. The CDR3 reads CASSSQGTYGYTF. The CDR3 DNA sequence: TGTGCCAGCAGCTCACAGGGTACCTATGGCTACACCTTC.

This clone appeared a single time. J is TRBJ1-2 and V is TRBV3-1 (or the pseudogene TRBV3-2); TRBD1 might be the D (5 bases). The CDR3 contains 15 residues. V lost 4 bases, J lost 2 bases, and 14 bases lay in between. The germline V gene encodes CDR1 LGHDT and CDR2 YNNKEL (reference sequence). The CDR3 nucleotides are TGTGCCAGCAGCCCGAGACAGCTTCCGAACTATGGCTACACCTTC. The encoded protein is CASSPRQLPNYGYTF.